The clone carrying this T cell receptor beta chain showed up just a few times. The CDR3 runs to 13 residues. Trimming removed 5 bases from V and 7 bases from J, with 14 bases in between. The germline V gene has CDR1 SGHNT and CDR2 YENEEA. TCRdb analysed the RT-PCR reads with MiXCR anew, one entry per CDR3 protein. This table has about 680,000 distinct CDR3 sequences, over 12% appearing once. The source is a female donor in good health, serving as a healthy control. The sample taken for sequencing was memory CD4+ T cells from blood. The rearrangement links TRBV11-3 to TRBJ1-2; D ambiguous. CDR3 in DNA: TGTGCCAGCAGCACAACGCCTGGGGTTGGCTACACCTTC. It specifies CASSTTPGVGYTF.